Listed below are T cell receptor beta chains from one sample, sequenced in a study of blood T cells in healthy people across ages. TCRdb processed the 5' RACE reads anew with MiXCR; each CDR3 protein has one entry. Altogether a few hundred thousand distinct CDR3 sequences are present, 25% to 30% being singletons, with the ten largest covering about 30%. Sequenced sample: blood. These receptors all come from a woman in her 70s in good health. Both conserved end residues are part of each CDR3.

v_gene	len	j_gene	CDR3aa
TRBV11-2	17	NA	CASSLEGRPTSSYEQYF
TRBV5-4	14	TRBJ2-5	CASSSQTQKETQYF
TRBV7-2	19	TRBJ2-1	CASSTKTSGASSSYNEQFF
TRBV9	14	TRBJ2-7	CASSPIAGSYEQYF
TRBV3-1	14	TRBJ1-3	CASSRGQAGNTVYF
TRBV5-1	18	TRBJ1-2	CASSLGGIRRTGESGYTF
TRBV20-1	15	TRBJ1-6	CSARTIGQGNSPLHF
TRBV3-1	17	TRBJ2-6	CASRPTGTSSGANVLTF
TRBV11-2	20	TRBJ2-1	CASSSTGGTSGPGGYNEQFF
TRBV7-3	17	NA	CASSSRGGGRVKETQYF
TRBV12-5	14	NA	CASGNAYLGNEQFF
TRBV21-1	12	TRBJ2-7	CASTRATYEQHF
TRBV27	15	TRBJ1-1	CASSTSPRGNTEAFF
TRBV7-2	13	NA	CASSFITLGEQFF
TRBV15	14	TRBJ2-7	CATSRAGALYEQYF
TRBV3-1	15	TRBJ2-7	CASSWQSLSSYEQYF
TRBV6-2/TRBV6-3	17	NA	CASSYPGGTGTPYEQYF
TRBV5-1	14	TRBJ1-1	CASSLLGSLDEAFF
TRBV12-3/TRBV12-4	13	TRBJ1-1	CASRPGRSTEAFF
TRBV20-1	15	TRBJ2-5	CSAMRGPNYQETQYF
TRBV20-1	18	TRBJ1-6	CSAKDSGRASSYNSPLHF
TRBV20-1	13	TRBJ2-7	CSASPGGGNEQYF
TRBV20-1	14	TRBJ1-1	CSARNNRGLLEAFF
TRBV7-2	12	TRBJ1-1	CASSLGKGEAFF
TRBV7-9	11	TRBJ2-5	CASGELATHHF
TRBV4-1	15	TRBJ2-1	CASSRTGTSNYEQFF
TRBV10-1	12	TRBJ2-5	CASRDWNNERFF
TRBV12-3/TRBV12-4	14	TRBJ1-6	CASSFGQPAAPLHF
TRBV10-3	14	TRBJ2-1	CAISWTSGFYEQFF
TRBV20-1	12	NA	CSASRGGNEQFF
TRBV12-3/TRBV12-4	14	TRBJ1-2	CASRKTGEDYGYTF
TRBV5-1	17	TRBJ2-2	CASSLGLGAGPGRELFF
TRBV20-1	14	TRBJ1-4	CSASVRRTNEKLFF